The 32 T cell receptor beta chains below were found in one sample sequenced in a study of cytomegalovirus exposure and HLA in healthy donors. PCR employed 60 Vbeta and 13 Jbeta primers. Assay used: immunoSEQ multiplex PCR; TCRdb lists only in-frame clones, some missing. The repertoire holds some 40,000 clones, with around 60% as singletons. Sequencing was done on a sample of PBMCs. All receptors derive from a man between 60 and 75 years old in good health and CMV-seropositive.

This chain joins TRBV6-5 and TRBJ1-4, with a weak D call TRBD1 (5 bases). The CDR3 spans 14 residues. Per the germline V gene, CDR1 is MNHEY and CDR2 is SVGAGI. V dropped 5 bases and J dropped 4 bases, with 11 bases sitting between them. CDR3 residues: CASSTDRSNEKLFF. For the CDR3, the DNA is TGTGCCAGCAGTACCGACAGAAGTAATGAAAAACTGTTTTTT.

The chain employs TRBV18 and TRBJ2-5, with TRBD2 as a possible D gene (6 bases). With 8 bases removed from V and 5 bases from J, the gap between germline ends came to 18 bases. Germline V gives CDR1 KGHSH, CDR2 LQKENI. The CDR3 runs 14 residues. CDR3 amino acids: CASDNVEEGETQYF. In DNA, the CDR3 is TGTGCCAGCGACAATGTGGAGGAGGGGGAGACCCAGTACTTC.

This clone was detected only a few times. This sequence joins TRBV5-1 and TRBJ2-2; no definite D call. Germline CDR1 SGHRS, CDR2 YFSETQ. V dropped 1 base and J dropped 6 bases, with 10 bases sitting between them. The length of the CDR3 is 14 residues. DNA of the CDR3: TGCGCCAGCAGCTTGCAGGCGTCCCCCGGGGAGCTGTTTTTT. It translates to CASSLQASPGELFF.

This clone is medium-sized (0.01 to 0.1%). V usage is TRBV6-1 and J usage is TRBJ1-3, with 8 bases identical to TRBD1. Losses at the gene ends were 8 bases for V and 3 bases for J; bases not matched to a gene: 9. Germline CDR1 MNHNS, CDR2 SASEGT. The CDR3 runs to 15 residues. CDR3 sequence reads: CASFPTGANGNTIYF. CDR3 coding DNA: TGTGCCAGCTTTCCGACAGGGGCAAATGGAAACACCATATATTTT.

There are a few counts of this clone. The chain is built from TRBV18 and TRBJ2-2; the match to TRBD1 covers 7 bases. J was trimmed by 3 bases and V by 5 bases; bases with no gene match: 0. The CDR3 covers 13 residues. In germline, CDR1 is KGHSH, CDR2 LQKENI. CDR3 sequence reads: CASSTGDTGELFF. DNA of the CDR3: TGTGCCAGCTCAACAGGGGACACCGGGGAGCTGTTTTTT.

V gene TRBV5-4 combines with J gene TRBJ2-5; D is uncertain. Trimming shortened V by 4 bases and J by 1 base, and 11 bases separated the two germline ends. In germline, CDR1 is SGHNT, CDR2 YYREEE (reference sequence). The CDR3 is 14 residues long. In DNA, the CDR3 is TGTGCCAGCAGCCCCCAGATATTCCAAGAGACCCAGTACTTC. As protein: CASSPQIFQETQYF.

The chain employs TRBV6-6 and TRBJ2-4; D is perhaps TRBD1 (5 bases). The germline V and J ends were trimmed by 5 bases and 6 bases, with 8 bases remaining between them. CDR1 MNHNY and CDR2 SVGAGI come from the germline V gene (reference sequence). The CDR3 length is 12 residues. The CDR3 bases are TGTGCCAGCAGTCCCCAGGGAAACATTCAGTACTTC. Its protein product is CASSPQGNIQYF.

The CDR3 DNA reads TGTGCCAGCAGTTCAAATCGAGGGTATCGAGGTCAAGGAGCTTTCTTT. Translation: CASSSNRGYRGQGAFF. V and J are TRBV27 and TRBJ1-1; no clear D. Per germline, CDR1 MNHEY and CDR2 SMNVEV (reference sequence). Deletions cut 4 bases from V and 10 bases from J, with 25 bases between. The CDR3 runs to 16 residues.

The gene calls are TRBV20-1 and TRBJ2-5, with a possible D match to TRBD1 (6 bases). Trimming took 7 bases from V and 8 from J, leaving 14 bases between them. The length of the CDR3 is 11 residues. CDR1 DFQATT and CDR2 SNEGSKA come from the germline V gene (reference sequence). CDR3 residues: CSGRLGGTQYF. In DNA, the CDR3 is TGCAGTGGGAGGCTAGGGGGTACCCAGTACTTC.

This clone occurred a few times. This chain uses TRBV28 with TRBJ1-4; tentative D call: TRBD1 (6 bases). This CDR3 has 16 residues. Germline-derived CDR1 and CDR2 are MDHEN and SYDVKM. The ends were cut back, 4 bases at V and 7 bases at J, with 19 bases in the middle. This chain's CDR3 is CASSSEVGAGLEKLFF. Written as DNA, the CDR3 is TGTGCCAGCAGTTCAGAGGTGGGGGCCGGACTTGAAAAACTGTTTTTT.

V usage is TRBV7-9 and J usage is TRBJ2-7; 7 nucleotides match TRBD1. The V gene end was trimmed by 4 bases and the J gene end by 0 bases; junction bases not matched to a gene: 6. The CDR3 contains 15 residues. Germline CDR1 reads SEHNR; CDR2 reads FQNEAQ (reference sequence). DNA for the CDR3: TGTGCCAGCAGCTCCCGGGACAGCAGCTCCTACGAGCAGTACTTC. Its translation is CASSSRDSSSYEQYF.

This clone was seen a handful of times. The chain uses TRBV11-2 and TRBJ2-5, with 8 bases fitting TRBD2. The CDR3 contains 15 residues. V was pared by 5 bases and J by 4 bases, with 9 bases of the junction left unmatched. Germline assignment: CDR1 SGHAT and CDR2 FQNNGV. The CDR3 nucleotides are TGTGCCAGCAGCCCTGTAGCGGGAAGGCGAGAGACCCAGTACTTC. This gives the protein CASSPVAGRRETQYF.

This chain uses TRBV7-3 with TRBJ2-2, with 7 bases that match TRBD2. The V gene end was trimmed by 5 bases and the J gene end by 5 bases; junction bases not matched to a gene: 8. The CDR3 is made up of 15 amino acids. Per the germline V gene, CDR1 is SGHTA and CDR2 is FQGTGA. The CDR3 spells CASSTRGGETGELFF. The DNA of the CDR3 is TGTGCCAGCAGCACCCGGGGAGGGGAGACCGGGGAGCTGTTTTTT.

This sequence joins TRBV4-3 and TRBJ2-7; tentative D call: TRBD2 (5 bases). Germline lookup yields CDR1 LGHNA and CDR2 YSLEER. The V and J ends lost 2 bases and 5 bases respectively, with 13 bases between them. CDR3 length: 14 residues. The CDR3 DNA reads TGCGCCAGCAGCCAAAACCGGGGTACAGACGAGCAGTACTTC. This sequence encodes CASSQNRGTDEQYF.

V usage is TRBV11-2 and J usage is TRBJ2-7; TRBD2 matches 8 bases. Germline V CDR1 and CDR2: SGHAT, FQNNGV. The V and J ends lost 5 bases and 0 bases, in that order; junction bases with no gene match: 9. There are 16 residues in the CDR3. The CDR3 is CASSTTPGGSSYEQYF. DNA for the CDR3: TGTGCCAGCAGCACCACACCGGGGGGGAGCTCCTACGAGCAGTACTTC.

V is TRBV6-1 and J is TRBJ2-6, with D hard to call. This CDR3 spans 15 amino acids. Trimming removed 0 bases from V and 4 bases from J, with 7 bases in between. Looked up from germline, CDR1 is MNHNS and CDR2 is SASEGT. CDR3 protein: CASSEAAAGANVLTF. The CDR3 region has the DNA TGTGCCAGCAGTGAAGCGGCCGCCGGGGCCAACGTCCTGACTTTC.

The chain combines TRBV11-3 with TRBJ2-1; the D gene is possibly TRBD1 (5 bases). V was shortened by 5 bases and J by 4 bases, with 15 bases between the two germline ends. Germline loops: CDR1 SGHNT, CDR2 YENEEA. This CDR3 region has 15 residues. CDR3 in amino acids: CASSRRTTDYNEQFF. DNA for the CDR3: TGTGCCAGCAGCCGTAGGACAACCGATTACAATGAGCAGTTCTTC.

This clone appeared a few times. V usage is TRBV28 and J usage is TRBJ2-7; 12 nucleotides line up with TRBD2. The CDR3 is made up of 17 amino acids. Losses at the gene ends were 5 bases for V and 2 bases for J; bases not matched to a gene: 10. Per the germline V gene, CDR1 is MDHEN and CDR2 is SYDVKM. The CDR3 spells CASSPSLGLAGPYEQYF. As DNA, the CDR3 is TGTGCCAGCAGTCCCTCCTTAGGACTAGCGGGACCCTACGAGCAGTACTTC.

The rearrangement links TRBV29-1 to TRBJ1-1; no clear D gene. The CDR3 totals 11 residues. V gave up 7 bases and J gave up 6 bases, with 12 bases separating them. Germline CDR1 is SQVTM and CDR2 is ANQGSEA. This CDR3 reads CSAPVLPEAFF. CDR3 coding DNA: TGCAGCGCCCCGGTCCTTCCTGAAGCTTTCTTT.

The chain is built from TRBV4-3 and TRBJ2-5; D possibly corresponds to TRBD2 (5 bases). Germline V gene data show CDR1 as LGHNA and CDR2 as YSLEER. The CDR3 is 14 amino acids. Trimming removed 0 bases at V and 8 bases at J, with 13 bases between. CDR3 loop: CASSQDEGSLTQYF. The CDR3 DNA reads as TGCGCCAGCAGCCAAGATGAGGGCTCTCTTACCCAGTACTTC.

This CDR3 is CASREQGAASNQPQHF. Written as DNA, the CDR3 is TGTGCCAGTAGGGAACAGGGGGCGGCCTCCAATCAGCCCCAGCATTTT. The chain employs TRBV28 and TRBJ1-5, with 9 bases that match TRBD1. The length of the CDR3 is 16 residues. In germline, CDR1 is MDHEN, CDR2 SYDVKM. Trimming removed 9 bases from V and 3 bases from J; junction bases left unmatched: 12.

CDR3: CASSPWTSGSSYEQYF. CDR3 DNA sequence: TGTGCCAGCAGCCCTTGGACTAGCGGGAGCTCCTACGAGCAGTACTTC. This chain connects TRBV14 to TRBJ2-7, with 13 nucleotides matching TRBD2. Germline V gene lookup returns CDR1 SGHDN and CDR2 FVKESK. The CDR3 runs 16 residues. Trimming took 4 bases from V and 0 from J; bases not matched to a gene: 3.

The chain recombines TRBV20-1 with TRBJ2-7; a possible D gene is TRBD1 (6 bases). Germline V CDR1 and CDR2: DFQATT, SNEGSKA (reference sequence). This CDR3 is built from 11 residues. V shed 6 bases and J shed 3 bases, with 9 bases lying between them. CDR3 in DNA: TGCAGTGCGAGGGGGAGCTACGAGCAGTACTTC. Its protein product is CSARGSYEQYF.

This clone turned up a few times. The rearrangement uses TRBV11-1 and TRBJ2-1; D may be TRBD2 (6 bases). The CDR3 has 14 amino acids. Germline V CDR1 and CDR2: SGHAT, FQDESV (reference sequence). The V end was cut by 5 bases, the J end by 2 bases, with 10 bases between. CDR3 bases: TGTGCCAGCAGCCGTCGCGGGGCCTACAATGAGCAGTTCTTC. It specifies CASSRRGAYNEQFF. The full variable domain, rest sourced from reference TRBV11-1 and TRBJ2-1, is EAEVAQSPRYKITEKSQAVAFWCDPISGHATLYWYRQILGQGPELLVQFQDESVVDDSQLPKDRFSAERLKGVDSTLKIQPAELGDSAMYLCASSRRGAYNEQFFGPGTRLTVL.

This rearrangement joins TRBV6-6 to TRBJ1-2; 7 bases line up with TRBD1. Germline-derived CDR1 and CDR2 are MNHNY and SVGAGI (reference sequence). The length of the CDR3 is 11 residues. Germline trimming cut 6 bases from V and 13 bases from J; bases unmatched to any gene: 8. This chain's CDR3 is CASRDQGEGTF. As DNA, the CDR3 is TGTGCCAGCAGGGACCAGGGGGAAGGCACCTTC.

This clone was recorded a few times. A junction boundary mismatches the germline segment, possibly from a read error. The genes are TRBV5-1 and TRBJ2-2, with 8 bases aligning to TRBD1. CDR3 length equals 16 residues. Germline V gene sequence: CDR1 SGHRS, CDR2 YFSETQ. The CDR3: CASSPGTGGNTGELFF. CDR3 bases: TGCGCCAGCAGCCCTGGGACAGGTGGGAACACCGGGGAGCTGTTCTTT.

This chain joins TRBV4-2 and TRBJ2-4, with 15 bases aligning to TRBD2. There are 19 residues in the CDR3. After removal of 0 bases from V and 2 bases from J, the junction contained 5 bases not matched to a gene. Per germline, CDR1 LGHNA and CDR2 YNFKEQ. The CDR3, as DNA: TGTGCCAGCAGCCAAGAAAGGACTAGCGGGAGGGGGTCCAAAAACATTCAGTACTTC. Encoded protein: CASSQERTSGRGSKNIQYF.

This clone has only one observation. J is TRBJ2-3 and V is TRBV7-3, with TRBD2 matching over 9 bases. From germline, CDR1 is SGHTA and CDR2 FQGTGA. This CDR3 is built from 17 residues. Trimming cost V 4 bases and J 3 bases; bases outside gene matches: 11. CDR3 protein: CASSYGTSRAGTDTQYF. In DNA form, the CDR3 reads TGTGCCAGCAGCTACGGGACTAGCCGAGCAGGGACAGATACGCAGTATTTT.

The chain employs TRBV5-6 and TRBJ2-2; a weak D match, TRBD1 (7 bases). This CDR3 region has 17 residues. Germline V CDR1 and CDR2: SGHDT, YYEEEE. Trimming left V 0 bases short and J 3 bases short, with 15 bases between. For the CDR3, the DNA is TGTGCCAGCAGCTTGGTAGGCAGGGGGACTTACACCGGGGAGCTGTTTTTT. Residues: CASSLVGRGTYTGELFF.

The sample holds a few counts of this clone. The chain has TRBV5-1 and TRBJ2-4, with 8 bases that match TRBD2. Germline values: CDR1 SGHRS, CDR2 YFSETQ. This CDR3 has 14 residues. Trimming removed 4 bases from V and 1 base from J; junction bases left unmatched: 1. The CDR3 DNA reads TGCGCCAGCAGCCCGGGGGGGGCCAAAAACATTCAGTACTTC. Residues: CASSPGGAKNIQYF. The variable domain in full, with the rest retrieved from reference TRBV5-1 and TRBJ2-4, is KAGVTQTPRYLIKTRGQQVTLSCSPISGHRSVSWYQQTPGQGLQFLFEYFSETQRNKGNFPGRFSGRQFSNSRSEMNVSTLELGDSALYLCASSPGGAKNIQYFGAGTRLSVL.

The chain is built from TRBV5-4 and TRBJ2-5, with TRBD2 matching over 11 bases. Trimming removed 4 bases from V and 3 bases from J; junction bases left unmatched: 5. Per the germline V gene, CDR1 is SGHNT and CDR2 is YYREEE (reference sequence). This CDR3 has 15 amino acids. Written as DNA, the CDR3 is TGTGCCAGCAGCCGCCTGACTAGCGGGGAAGAGACCCAGTACTTC. As protein: CASSRLTSGEETQYF.

This clone was recorded only once. The rearrangement links TRBV4-1 to TRBJ2-2, with D tentatively TRBD2 (6 bases). Germline loops: CDR1 MGHRA, CDR2 YSYEKL. The CDR3 length is 14 residues. The ends were cut back, 4 bases at V and 4 bases at J, with 10 bases in the middle. This CDR3 reads CASSRTGGTGELFF. CDR3 bases: TGCGCCAGCAGCCGGACCGGGGGCACCGGGGAGCTGTTTTTT.